This passage covers 25 T cell receptor beta chains from one sample sequenced in a study of T cell responses to AZD1222 COVID-19 vaccine. Sequenced by immunoSEQ multiplex PCR; TCRdb stores in-frame clones only, minus some. The sample includes 130,000 to 150,000 clones, roughly 89% of them seen just once. This specimen was peripheral blood, taken on day 0 of AZD1222 vaccination. The receptors stem from an adult in good health.

The gene calls are TRBV6-2 or TRBV6-3 and TRBJ2-5, with TRBD2 matching 8 bases. CDR1 is MNHEY and CDR2 is SVGEGT in the germline V gene. This CDR3 region has 17 residues. The V and J ends lost 2 bases and 2 bases, in that order; junction bases with no gene match: 10. CDR3 sequence (DNA): TGTGCCAGCAGTTACGGGTTAGTGGCTAGCGGGCAAGAGACCCAGTACTTC. Translating it yields CASSYGLVASGQETQYF.

The V and J genes are TRBV28 and TRBJ1-5, with D possibly TRBD1 on 6 matching bases. CDR1 and CDR2 from the germline V gene are MDHEN and SYDVKM. The V gene lost 5 bases and the J gene lost 0 bases, with 26 bases spanning the gap. This CDR3 is built from 20 residues. The CDR3 DNA reads as TGTGCCAGCAGTCCACTATCTGGTTCCGGGACAACCTATAGCAATCAGCCCCAGCATTTT. It specifies CASSPLSGSGTTYSNQPQHF.

V is TRBV7-8 and J is TRBJ2-7, with D perhaps TRBD2 (6 bases). This CDR3 spans 14 amino acids. Germline lookup yields CDR1 SGHVS and CDR2 FQNEAQ. Trimming pared 5 bases from V and 7 bases from J, leaving 18 bases between. Here the CDR3 DNA reads TGTGCCAGCAGCCCGCGCCCTCTTGGGGGGGAGCAGTACTTC. Translation: CASSPRPLGGEQYF.

The gene calls are TRBV19 and TRBJ1-5, with 7 positions matching TRBD1. V lost 3 bases, J lost 5 bases, and 7 bases stayed unmatched. Germline V lookup: CDR1 LNHDA, CDR2 SQIVND (reference sequence). This CDR3 is 15 amino acids long. The CDR3: CASSIIQGSDQPQHF. In nucleotides, the CDR3 is TGTGCCAGTAGTATTATACAGGGGTCGGATCAGCCCCAGCATTTT.

The rearrangement uses TRBV21-1 and TRBJ1-4; the table's D gene call, TRBD1, was not cross checked with the DNA. TRBV21-1 is a known pseudogene. The CDR3 totals 12 residues. Written as DNA, the CDR3 is TGTGCCAGAAGGGGGCTCGATGAAAAACTGTTTTTT. Translating it yields CARRGLDEKLFF.

About this clone itself: The same CDR3 is also encoded by other DNA sequences in this sample. The CDR3: CASSVGGATNEKLFF. The CDR3 DNA follows: TGTGCCAGCAGCGTAGGGGGGGCAACTAATGAAAAACTGTTTTTT. The chain has TRBV9 and TRBJ1-4, with D tentatively TRBD1 (5 bases). V shed 0 bases and J shed 0 bases, with 6 bases lying between them. CDR3 length equals 15 residues. Germline lookup yields CDR1 SGDLS and CDR2 YYNGEE.

Comments on this clone: The sample carries other DNA sequences with the same CDR3. The genes are TRBV2 and TRBJ1-5; D not certain. The CDR3 loop spans 13 amino acids. The germline CDR1 and CDR2 sequences are SNHLY and FYNNEI. Deletions cut 8 bases from V and 0 bases from J, with 8 bases between. For the CDR3, the DNA is TGTGCCAGCTCAGACAATAGCAATCAGCCCCAGCATTTT. Protein product: CASSDNSNQPQHF. Full variable domain (outside the CDR3, taken from reference TRBV2 and TRBJ1-5): EPEVTQTPSHQVTQMGQEVILRCVPISNHLYFYWYRQILGQKVEFLVSFYNNEISEKSEIFDDQFSVERPDGSNFTLKIRSTKLEDSAMYFCASSDNSNQPQHFGDGTRLSIL.

This rearrangement joins TRBV1 to TRBJ2-1; the tabulated D call, TRBD2, remains unverified against the DNA. TRBV1 is recorded as a pseudogene. The CDR3 is 17 amino acids. The DNA for the CDR3 is TGCACCAGCAGTATCGCAGCGACGCACCCGAACTACAATGAGCAGTTCTTC. Protein sequence: CTSSIAATHPNYNEQFF.

V and J are TRBV19 and TRBJ2-7, with D unclear. The CDR3 loop spans 14 amino acids. Trimming stripped 3 bases from V and 0 bases from J, with 9 bases between. Germline CDR1 is LNHDA and CDR2 is SQIVND (reference sequence). Written as DNA, the CDR3 is TGTGCCAGTAGTATGGGTCAGAACTCCTACGAGCAGTACTTC. Encoded protein: CASSMGQNSYEQYF.

This chain joins TRBV4-1 and TRBJ2-2, with D possibly being TRBD2 (6 bases). Trimming shortened V by 2 bases and J by 1 base, and 8 bases separated the two germline ends. The CDR3 contains 15 residues. The germline gives CDR1 MGHRA, CDR2 YSYEKL. In DNA form, the CDR3 reads TGCGCCAGCAGCCAAACAGCGGGGAACACCGGGGAGCTGTTTTTT. Encoded protein: CASSQTAGNTGELFF.

J is TRBJ1-1 and V is TRBV4-1; 7 bases agree with TRBD1. CDR1 MGHRA and CDR2 YSYEKL come from the germline V gene. The CDR3 runs 16 residues. V gave up 4 bases and J gave up 1 base; unmatched junction bases: 9. The CDR3 DNA sequence: TGCGCCAGCAGCCTAGAGCCGGGACAGTGGAACACTGAAGCTTTCTTT. As protein: CASSLEPGQWNTEAFF.

This clone was counted a single time. The CDR3 loop is CASSPRTRTF. CDR3 nucleotide sequence: TGTGCCAGCAGCCCTCGAACGAGGACCTTC. The gene calls are TRBV7-4 and TRBJ1-2; D is ambiguous. The V and J ends lost 5 bases and 14 bases respectively, with 12 bases between them. This CDR3 is built from 10 residues. Germline loops: CDR1 SGHVT, CDR2 SQSDAQ.

The J gene is TRBJ1-1, the V gene TRBV7-2, with a tentative D call TRBD1 (6 bases). Between the trimmed V and J ends, which lost 3 bases and 7 bases, there was a span of 15 bases. This CDR3 is built from 14 residues. The germline V gene has CDR1 SGHTA and CDR2 FQGNSA. The CDR3 DNA follows: TGTGCCAGCAGCTTCAAGGGAGGGGGGAATGAAGCTTTCTTT. Translating gives CASSFKGGGNEAFF.

This sequence joins TRBV5-1 and TRBJ2-3, with D maybe TRBD2 (5 bases). Germline V gene data show CDR1 as SGHRS and CDR2 as YFSETQ. V lost 7 bases and J 5 bases, leaving 11 bases between the germline ends. The CDR3 is 12 residues long. CDR3 coding DNA: TGCGCCAGCGCCTCGAGGGAAGATACGCAGTATTTT. Translated, it gives CASASREDTQYF.

Only one count was recorded for this clone. The rearrangement joins TRBV3-1 (or the pseudogene TRBV3-2) to TRBJ2-5; D perhaps matches TRBD2 (6 bases). Germline CDR1 and CDR2: LGHDT and YNNKEL (reference sequence). CDR3 length: 16 amino acids. Trimming took 2 bases from V and 4 from J, leaving 17 bases between them. CDR3 nucleotides: TGTGCCAGCAGCCAACCAATTCACGGGGGTGGAGAGACCCAGTACTTC. It translates to CASSQPIHGGGETQYF.

As for this clone: Other DNA sequences of this sample code for an identical CDR3. V gene TRBV19 combines with J gene TRBJ1-1; 7 bases map to TRBD1. Germline loops: CDR1 LNHDA, CDR2 SQIVND (reference sequence). After removal of 6 bases from V and 3 bases from J, the junction contained 4 bases not matched to a gene. The length of the CDR3 is 13 residues. Here the CDR3 reads CASSGTADTEAFF. The CDR3 region has the DNA TGTGCCAGTAGCGGGACAGCGGACACTGAAGCTTTCTTT.

The V and J genes are TRBV11-2 and TRBJ2-2; no clear D gene. The CDR3 extends over 14 amino acids. Trimming shortened V by 5 bases and J by 3 bases, and 10 bases separated the two germline ends. From germline, CDR1 is SGHAT and CDR2 FQNNGV. CDR3 sequence: CASSPGPHTGELFF. The CDR3 nucleotides read TGTGCCAGCAGCCCAGGACCGCACACCGGGGAGCTGTTTTTT.

This sequence joins TRBV5-1 and TRBJ1-2, with 11 bases identical to TRBD1. Germline CDR1 is SGHRS and CDR2 is YFSETQ. The CDR3 is 16 residues long. Trimming took 2 bases from V and 4 from J; bases not matched to a gene: 7. Here the CDR3 DNA reads TGCGCCAGCAGCTTCGGGACAGGGGGTGTGAGCTATGGCTACACCTTC. The encoded protein is CASSFGTGGVSYGYTF. Full variable domain (missing parts from reference TRBV5-1 and TRBJ1-2): KAGVTQTPRYLIKTRGQQVTLSCSPISGHRSVSWYQQTPGQGLQFLFEYFSETQRNKGNFPGRFSGRQFSNSRSEMNVSTLELGDSALYLCASSFGTGGVSYGYTFGSGTRLTVV.

This chain links TRBV27 with TRBJ2-3; 9 nucleotides align to TRBD2. CDR1 is MNHEY and CDR2 is SMNVEV in the germline V gene (reference sequence). The CDR3 consists of 16 residues. Trimming removed 1 base from V and 6 bases from J; junction bases left unmatched: 8. The CDR3 DNA reads as TGTGCCAGCAGTTTATTGCGGGGGGGCCAAGGGGATACGCAGTATTTT. It yields the protein CASSLLRGGQGDTQYF.

This clone showed up just a few times. The chain recombines TRBV28 with TRBJ2-1; D gene ambiguous. Deletions cut 2 bases from V and 8 bases from J, with 22 bases between. The germline V gene has CDR1 MDHEN and CDR2 SYDVKM. The CDR3 loop spans 17 amino acids. The CDR3 region has the DNA TGTGCCAGCAGTTTAAGGCCTGTGATGGGGTTGTTCGATGAGCAGTTCTTC. Its translation is CASSLRPVMGLFDEQFF.

This chain joins TRBV19 and TRBJ1-1; TRBD1 matches at 8 bases. The CDR3 is 15 residues long. The V and J ends lost 10 bases and 7 bases, in that order; junction bases with no gene match: 17. Germline lookup yields CDR1 LNHDA and CDR2 SQIVND (reference sequence). The CDR3 loop reads CATYARDRHAGEAFF. The CDR3 nucleotides are TGTGCCACCTATGCCCGGGACAGGCATGCCGGTGAAGCTTTCTTT.

This chain connects TRBV7-2 to TRBJ2-3; D may be TRBD1 (5 bases). This CDR3 spans 12 amino acids. Trimming stripped 5 bases from V and 5 bases from J, with 8 bases between. Germline lookup yields CDR1 SGHTA and CDR2 FQGNSA. CDR3 protein: CASSHGQDTQYF. In DNA form, the CDR3 reads TGTGCCAGCAGCCACGGACAAGATACGCAGTATTTT.

V usage is TRBV27 and J usage is TRBJ2-6; perhaps TRBD1 as D (5 bases). Trimming took off 9 bases at V and 2 bases at J, with 17 bases between the two ends. This CDR3 comprises 16 residues. CDR1 MNHEY and CDR2 SMNVEV come from the germline V gene (reference sequence). CDR3 in DNA: TGTGCCAGTACAGGCTTCCCGGTCACTGGGGCCAACGTCCTGACTTTC. It encodes CASTGFPVTGANVLTF.

This rearrangement joins TRBV6-6 to TRBJ1-2, with 9 bases identical to TRBD1. Germline-derived CDR1 and CDR2 are MNHNY and SVGAGI (reference sequence). The CDR3 spans 15 residues. J lost 8 bases, V lost 6 bases, and 13 bases had no gene match. For the CDR3, the DNA is TGTGCCAGCAGCCCAAACCGGGGGACAGGGAAGGGCTACACCTTC. Translation: CASSPNRGTGKGYTF.

The gene calls are TRBV18 and TRBJ2-5; 8 bases line up with TRBD2. This CDR3 is built from 13 residues. Germline V gene data show CDR1 as KGHSH and CDR2 as LQKENI. Losses at the gene ends were 4 bases for V and 3 bases for J; bases not matched to a gene: 1. The CDR3 loop is CASSQGLEETQYF. CDR3 nucleotides: TGTGCCAGCTCACAGGGACTAGAAGAGACCCAGTACTTC.